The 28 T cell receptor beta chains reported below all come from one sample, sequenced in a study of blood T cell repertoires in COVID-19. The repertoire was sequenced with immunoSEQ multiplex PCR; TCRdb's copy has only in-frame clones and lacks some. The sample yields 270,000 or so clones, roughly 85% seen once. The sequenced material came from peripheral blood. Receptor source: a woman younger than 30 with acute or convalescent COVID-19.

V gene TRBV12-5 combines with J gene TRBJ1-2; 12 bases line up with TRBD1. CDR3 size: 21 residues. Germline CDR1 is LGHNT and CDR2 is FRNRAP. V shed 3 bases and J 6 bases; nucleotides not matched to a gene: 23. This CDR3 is CASGFITSGQGAQGPRDGYTF. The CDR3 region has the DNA TGTGCTAGTGGTTTCATTACTTCGGGACAGGGGGCGCAAGGGCCCAGAGATGGCTACACCTTC.

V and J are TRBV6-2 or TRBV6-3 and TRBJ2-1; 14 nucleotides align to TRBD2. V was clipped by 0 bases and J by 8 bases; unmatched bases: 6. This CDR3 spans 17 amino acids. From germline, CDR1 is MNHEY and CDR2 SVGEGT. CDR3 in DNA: TGTGCCAGCAGTTACTCGGGACTAGCGGGAGCTTACCATGAGCAGTTCTTC. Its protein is CASSYSGLAGAYHEQFF.

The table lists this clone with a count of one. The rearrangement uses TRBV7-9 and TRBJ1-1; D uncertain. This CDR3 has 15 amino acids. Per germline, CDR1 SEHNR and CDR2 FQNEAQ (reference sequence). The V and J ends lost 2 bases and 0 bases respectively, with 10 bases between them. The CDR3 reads CASSLSTGMNTEAFF. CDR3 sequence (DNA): TGTGCCAGCAGCTTATCGACCGGGATGAACACTGAAGCTTTCTTT.

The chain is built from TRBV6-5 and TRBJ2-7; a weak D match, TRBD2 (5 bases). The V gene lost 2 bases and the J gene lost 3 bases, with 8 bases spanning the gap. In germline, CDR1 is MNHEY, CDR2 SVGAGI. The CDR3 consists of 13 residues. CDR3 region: CASSYGGNYEQYF. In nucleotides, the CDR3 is TGTGCCAGCAGTTACGGAGGAAACTACGAGCAGTACTTC.

The CDR3 protein is CASSFGRTSVLGEQYF. The CDR3 nucleotides read TGTGCCAGCAGCTTTGGGAGGACTAGCGTCTTGGGCGAGCAGTACTTC. The rearrangement uses TRBV7-9 and TRBJ2-7; 9 bases align to TRBD2. V shed 3 bases, J shed 6 bases, and the junction held 12 bases outside the gene matches. Germline lookup yields CDR1 SEHNR and CDR2 FQNEAQ (reference sequence). The length of the CDR3 is 16 residues.

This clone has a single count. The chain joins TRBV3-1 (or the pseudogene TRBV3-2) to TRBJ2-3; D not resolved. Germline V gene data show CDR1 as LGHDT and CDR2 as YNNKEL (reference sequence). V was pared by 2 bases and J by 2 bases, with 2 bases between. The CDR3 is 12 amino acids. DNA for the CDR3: TGTGCCAGCAGCCAACTCACAGATACGCAGTATTTT. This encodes CASSQLTDTQYF.

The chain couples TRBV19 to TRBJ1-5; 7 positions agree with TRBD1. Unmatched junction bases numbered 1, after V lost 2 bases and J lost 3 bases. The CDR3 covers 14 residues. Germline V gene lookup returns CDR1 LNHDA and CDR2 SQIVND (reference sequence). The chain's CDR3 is CASSITGVNQPQHF. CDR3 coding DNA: TGTGCCAGTAGTATAACAGGGGTCAATCAGCCCCAGCATTTT.

The CDR3 DNA follows: TGTGCCAGCAGCTCCGGGACTAAGTCGGGTACGCAGTATTTT. Its protein is CASSSGTKSGTQYF. V gene TRBV9 combines with J gene TRBJ2-3; the match to TRBD2 covers 7 bases. Germline lookup yields CDR1 SGDLS and CDR2 YYNGEE. There are 14 residues in the CDR3. The J segment lost 8 bases and the V segment lost 4 bases, leaving 10 bases of the junction unmatched.

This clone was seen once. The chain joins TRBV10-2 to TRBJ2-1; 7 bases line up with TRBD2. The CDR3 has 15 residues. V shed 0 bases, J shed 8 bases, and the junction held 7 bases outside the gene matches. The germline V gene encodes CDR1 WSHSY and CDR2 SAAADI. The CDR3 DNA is TGCGCCAGCAGTGAGTCGGCACTAGCGACCCATGAGCAGTTCTTC. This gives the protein CASSESALATHEQFF.

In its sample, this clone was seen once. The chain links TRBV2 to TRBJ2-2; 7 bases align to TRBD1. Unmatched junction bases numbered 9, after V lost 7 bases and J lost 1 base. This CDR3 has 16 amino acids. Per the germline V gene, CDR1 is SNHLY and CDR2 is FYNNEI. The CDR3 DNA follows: TGTGCCAGCAAGGGTACTTGGACAGGGAACACCGGGGAGCTGTTTTTT. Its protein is CASKGTWTGNTGELFF.

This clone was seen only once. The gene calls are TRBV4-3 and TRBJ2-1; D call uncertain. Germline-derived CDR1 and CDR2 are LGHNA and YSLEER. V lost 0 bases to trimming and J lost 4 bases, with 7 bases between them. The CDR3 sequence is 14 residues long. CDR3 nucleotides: TGCGCCAGCAGCCAAGATATACTTTACAATGAGCAGTTCTTC. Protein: CASSQDILYNEQFF.

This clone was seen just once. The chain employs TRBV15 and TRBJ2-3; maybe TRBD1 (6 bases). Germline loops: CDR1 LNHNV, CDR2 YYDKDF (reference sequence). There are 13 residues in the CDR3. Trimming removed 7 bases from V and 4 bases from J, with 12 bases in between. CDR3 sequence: CATKKGQPDTQYF. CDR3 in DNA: TGTGCCACCAAGAAAGGACAGCCAGATACGCAGTATTTT.

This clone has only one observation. The CDR3 here is CASTANRQEAFF. For the CDR3, the DNA is TGTGCCAGCACCGCCAACCGTCAGGAAGCTTTCTTT. The V gene is TRBV12-3 or TRBV12-4, the J gene TRBJ1-1; D not resolved. Between the trimmed V and J ends, which lost 7 bases and 8 bases, there was a span of 14 bases. The CDR3 totals 12 residues.

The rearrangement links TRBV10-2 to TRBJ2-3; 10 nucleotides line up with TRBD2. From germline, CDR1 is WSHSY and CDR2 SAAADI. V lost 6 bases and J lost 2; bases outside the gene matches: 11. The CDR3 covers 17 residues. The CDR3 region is CASSGGPSGSFTDTQYF. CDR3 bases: TGCGCCAGCAGCGGGGGGCCTAGCGGGAGTTTCACAGATACGCAGTATTTT.

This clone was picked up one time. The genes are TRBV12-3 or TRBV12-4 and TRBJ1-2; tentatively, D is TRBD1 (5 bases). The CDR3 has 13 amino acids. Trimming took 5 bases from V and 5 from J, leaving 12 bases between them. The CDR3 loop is CASSRDSRYGYTF. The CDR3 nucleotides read TGTGCCAGCAGTCGAGACAGTAGATATGGCTACACCTTC.

In DNA, the CDR3 is TGTGCCTGGGGATATCGACAGGTTACTGAAAAACTGTTTTTT. Protein: CAWGYRQVTEKLFF. The chain has TRBV30 and TRBJ1-4, with a possible D match to TRBD1 (6 bases). Trimming removed 5 bases from V and 7 bases from J, with 17 bases in between. CDR3 length equals 14 residues. CDR1 is GTSNPN, CDR2 SVGIG, per germline (reference sequence).

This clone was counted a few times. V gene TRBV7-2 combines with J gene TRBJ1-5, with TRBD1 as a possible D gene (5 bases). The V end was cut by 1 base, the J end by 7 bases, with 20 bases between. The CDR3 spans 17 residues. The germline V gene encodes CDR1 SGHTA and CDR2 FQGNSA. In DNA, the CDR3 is TGTGCCAGCAGCTTAGACCCCCCAGGGCTCGGCGCCCAGCCCCAGCATTTT. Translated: CASSLDPPGLGAQPQHF.

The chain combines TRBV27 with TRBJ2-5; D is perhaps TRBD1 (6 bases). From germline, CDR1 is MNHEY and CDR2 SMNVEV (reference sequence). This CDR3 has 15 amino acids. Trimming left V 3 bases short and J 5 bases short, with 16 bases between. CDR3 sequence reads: CASSLQQGGLETQYF. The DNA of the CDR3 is TGTGCCAGCAGTTTGCAACAGGGTGGGCTGGAGACCCAGTACTTC.

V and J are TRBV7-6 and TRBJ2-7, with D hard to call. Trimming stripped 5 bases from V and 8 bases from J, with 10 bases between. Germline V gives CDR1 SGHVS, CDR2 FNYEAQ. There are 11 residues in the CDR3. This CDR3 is CASSPSDKQYF. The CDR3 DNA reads TGTGCCAGCAGCCCCAGTGATAAGCAGTACTTC.

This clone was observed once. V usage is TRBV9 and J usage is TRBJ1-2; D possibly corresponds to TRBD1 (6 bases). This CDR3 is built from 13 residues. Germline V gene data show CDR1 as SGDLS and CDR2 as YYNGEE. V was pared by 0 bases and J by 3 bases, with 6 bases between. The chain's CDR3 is CASSVAGDYGYTF. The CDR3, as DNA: TGTGCCAGCAGCGTAGCAGGGGACTATGGCTACACCTTC.

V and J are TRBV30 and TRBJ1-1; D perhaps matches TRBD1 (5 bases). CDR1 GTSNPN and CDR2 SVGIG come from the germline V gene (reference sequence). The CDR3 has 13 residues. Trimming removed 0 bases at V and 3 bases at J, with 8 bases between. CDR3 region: CAWSVGAYTEAFF. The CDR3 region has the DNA TGTGCCTGGAGTGTAGGGGCGTACACTGAAGCTTTCTTT. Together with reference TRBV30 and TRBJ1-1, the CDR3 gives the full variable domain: SQTIHQWPATLVQPVGSPLSLECTVEGTSNPNLYWYRQAAGRGLQLLFYSVGIGQISSEVPQNLSASRPQDRQFILSSKKLLLSDSGFYLCAWSVGAYTEAFFGQGTRLTVV.

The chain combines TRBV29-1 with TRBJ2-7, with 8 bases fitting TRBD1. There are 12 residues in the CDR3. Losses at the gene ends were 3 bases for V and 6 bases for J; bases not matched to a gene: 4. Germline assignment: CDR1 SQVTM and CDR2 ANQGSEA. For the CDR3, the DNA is TGCAGCGTTGATTCAGGGGGCGGCGAGCAGTACTTC. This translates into CSVDSGGGEQYF.

The CDR3 sequence is CASIDLPGNTEAFF. As DNA, the CDR3 is TGTGCCAGTATCGACCTCCCGGGGAACACTGAAGCTTTCTTT. This sequence joins TRBV19 and TRBJ1-1; D remains unclear. The germline V gene has CDR1 LNHDA and CDR2 SQIVND (reference sequence). The CDR3 covers 14 residues. The germline V and J ends were trimmed by 7 bases and 1 base, with 13 bases remaining between them. Combining the CDR3 with reference TRBV19 and TRBJ1-1 gives the whole variable domain DGGITQSPKYLFRKEGQNVTLSCEQNLNHDAMYWYRQDPGQGLRLIYYSQIVNDFQKGDIAEGYSVSREKKESFPLTVTSAQKNPTAFYLCASIDLPGNTEAFFGQGTRLTVV.

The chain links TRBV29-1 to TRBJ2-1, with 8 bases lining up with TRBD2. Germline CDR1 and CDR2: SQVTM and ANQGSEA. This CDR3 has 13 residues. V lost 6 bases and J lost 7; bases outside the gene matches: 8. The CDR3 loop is CSVLLAAGNEQFF. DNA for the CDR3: TGCAGCGTCCTACTAGCGGCGGGGAATGAGCAGTTCTTC.

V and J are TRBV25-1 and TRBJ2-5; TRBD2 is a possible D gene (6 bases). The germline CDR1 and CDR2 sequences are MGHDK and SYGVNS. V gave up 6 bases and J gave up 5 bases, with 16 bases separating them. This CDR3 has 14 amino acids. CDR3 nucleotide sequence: TGTGCCAGCAGCGATAGCGGACCCGCGGAGACCCAGTACTTC. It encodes CASSDSGPAETQYF.

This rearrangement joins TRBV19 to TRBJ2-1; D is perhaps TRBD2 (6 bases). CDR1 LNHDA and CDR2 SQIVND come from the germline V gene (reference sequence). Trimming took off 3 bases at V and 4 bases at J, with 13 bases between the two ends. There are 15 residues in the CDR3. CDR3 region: CASSMSGSPYNEQFF. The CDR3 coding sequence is TGTGCCAGTAGTATGTCCGGGAGCCCGTACAATGAGCAGTTCTTC.

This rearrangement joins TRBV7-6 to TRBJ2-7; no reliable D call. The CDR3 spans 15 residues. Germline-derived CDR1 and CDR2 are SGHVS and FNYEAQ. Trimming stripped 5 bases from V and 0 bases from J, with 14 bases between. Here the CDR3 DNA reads TGTGCCAGCAGCCACCCATACGGAGACTCCTACGAGCAGTACTTC. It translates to CASSHPYGDSYEQYF.

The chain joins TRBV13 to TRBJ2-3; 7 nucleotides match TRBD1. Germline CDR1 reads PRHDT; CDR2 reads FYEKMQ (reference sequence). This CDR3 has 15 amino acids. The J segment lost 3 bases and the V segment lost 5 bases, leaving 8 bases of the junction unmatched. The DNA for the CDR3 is TGTGCCAGCAGCATAAGACAGGGTGAAACAGATACGCAGTATTTT. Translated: CASSIRQGETDTQYF.